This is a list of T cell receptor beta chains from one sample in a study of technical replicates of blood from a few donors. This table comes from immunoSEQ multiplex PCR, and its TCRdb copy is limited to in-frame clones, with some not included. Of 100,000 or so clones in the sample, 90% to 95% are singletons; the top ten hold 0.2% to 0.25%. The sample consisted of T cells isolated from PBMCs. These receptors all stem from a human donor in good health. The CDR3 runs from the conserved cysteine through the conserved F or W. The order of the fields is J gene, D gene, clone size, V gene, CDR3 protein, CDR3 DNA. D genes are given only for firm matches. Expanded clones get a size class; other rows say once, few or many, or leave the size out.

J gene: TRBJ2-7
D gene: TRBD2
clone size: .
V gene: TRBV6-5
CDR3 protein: CASSYSGTDYEQYF
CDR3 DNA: TGTGCCAGCAGTTATAGCGGGACCGACTACGAGCAGTACTTC

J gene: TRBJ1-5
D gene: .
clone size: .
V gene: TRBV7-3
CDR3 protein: CASSLRGGGDQPQHF
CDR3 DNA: TGTGCCAGCAGCTTAAGAGGCGGGGGGGATCAGCCCCAGCATTTT

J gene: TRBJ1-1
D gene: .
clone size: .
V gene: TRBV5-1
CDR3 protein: CASSLDRWDTEAFF
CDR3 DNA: TGCGCCAGCAGCTTAGACAGGTGGGACACTGAAGCTTTCTTT

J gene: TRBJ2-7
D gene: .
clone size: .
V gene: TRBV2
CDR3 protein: CASSYGHSYEQYF
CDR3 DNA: TGTGCCAGCAGTTATGGACACTCCTACGAGCAGTACTTC

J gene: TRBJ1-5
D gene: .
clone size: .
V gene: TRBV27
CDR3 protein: CASSLGRANQPQHF
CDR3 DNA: TGTGCCAGCAGTTTAGGCAGGGCCAATCAGCCCCAGCATTTT

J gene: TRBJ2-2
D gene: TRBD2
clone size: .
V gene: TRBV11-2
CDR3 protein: CASTRVAGGVGELFF
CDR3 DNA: TGTGCCAGCACCCGGGTGGCGGGAGGCGTCGGGGAGCTGTTTTTT

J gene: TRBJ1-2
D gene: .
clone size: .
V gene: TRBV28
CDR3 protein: CASSWVRDYGYTF
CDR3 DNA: TGTGCCAGCAGTTGGGTTCGGGACTATGGCTACACCTTC

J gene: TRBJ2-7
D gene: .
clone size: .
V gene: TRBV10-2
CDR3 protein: CASRATTSYEQYF
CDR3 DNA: TGCGCCAGCAGAGCGACTACCAGCTACGAGCAGTACTTC

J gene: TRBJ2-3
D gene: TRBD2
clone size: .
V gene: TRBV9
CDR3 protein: CASSVAAGGRKDTQYF
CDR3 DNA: TGTGCCAGCAGCGTCGCAGCGGGGGGGCGCAAAGATACGCAGTATTTT

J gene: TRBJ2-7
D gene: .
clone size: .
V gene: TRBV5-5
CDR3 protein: CASSFQQQYEQYF
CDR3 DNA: TGTGCCAGCAGCTTTCAACAACAGTACGAGCAGTACTTC

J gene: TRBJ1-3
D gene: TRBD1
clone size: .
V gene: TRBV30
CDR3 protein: CAWRWDSSGNTIYF
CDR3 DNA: TGTGCCTGGCGATGGGACAGCTCTGGAAACACCATATATTTT

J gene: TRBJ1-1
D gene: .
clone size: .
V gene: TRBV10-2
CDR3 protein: CASSFIQGVAFF
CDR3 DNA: TGCGCCAGCAGCTTTATACAGGGTGTCGCTTTCTTT

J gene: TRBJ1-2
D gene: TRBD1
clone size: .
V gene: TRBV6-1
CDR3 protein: CASRETGIGYTF
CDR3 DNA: TGTGCCAGCAGGGAGACAGGGATTGGCTACACCTTC

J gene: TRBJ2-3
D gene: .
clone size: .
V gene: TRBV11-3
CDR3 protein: CASSPMGITDTQYF
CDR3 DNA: TGTGCCAGCAGCCCAATGGGCATCACAGATACGCAGTATTTT

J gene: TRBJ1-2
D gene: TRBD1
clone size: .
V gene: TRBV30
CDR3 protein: CAWDRDRRSYGYTF
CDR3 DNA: TGTGCCTGGGATCGGGACAGGCGCTCCTATGGCTACACCTTC

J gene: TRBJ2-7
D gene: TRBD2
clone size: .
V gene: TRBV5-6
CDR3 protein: CASSFLAGAAVQYF
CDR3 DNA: TGTGCCAGCAGCTTCCTAGCGGGGGCCGCTGTGCAGTACTTC

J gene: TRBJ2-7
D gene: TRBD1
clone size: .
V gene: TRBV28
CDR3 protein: CASRTGGASYEQYF
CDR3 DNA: TGTGCCAGCAGAACAGGGGGCGCTTCCTACGAGCAGTACTTC

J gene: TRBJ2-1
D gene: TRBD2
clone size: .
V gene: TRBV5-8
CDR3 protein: CASSLFGVAAGYRQQFF
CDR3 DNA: TGTGCCAGCAGCTTGTTTGGAGTGGCAGCGGGGTATAGGCAGCAGTTCTTC

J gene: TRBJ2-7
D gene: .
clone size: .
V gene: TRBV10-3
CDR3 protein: CAISGGDSYEQYF
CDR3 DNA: TGTGCCATCAGCGGAGGGGACTCCTACGAGCAGTACTTC

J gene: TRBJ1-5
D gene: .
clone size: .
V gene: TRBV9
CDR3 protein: CASSGAGRDQPQHF
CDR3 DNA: TGTGCCAGCAGCGGTGCGGGAAGGGATCAGCCCCAGCATTTT

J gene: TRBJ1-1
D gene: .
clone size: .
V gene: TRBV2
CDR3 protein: CASSRTGGNTEAFF
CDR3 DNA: TGTGCCAGCAGTCGGACCGGGGGGAACACTGAAGCTTTCTTT

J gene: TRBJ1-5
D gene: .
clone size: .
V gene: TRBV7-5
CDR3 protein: CVRSLCVSNQPQHF
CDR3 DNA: TGTGTCAGAAGCTTATGCGTTAGCAATCAGCCCCAGCATTTT

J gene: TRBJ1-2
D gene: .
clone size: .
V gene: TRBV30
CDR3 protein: CAWRGGRGPSVDYTF
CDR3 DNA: TGTGCCTGGAGGGGGGGGCGGGGTCCCTCCGTCGACTACACCTTC

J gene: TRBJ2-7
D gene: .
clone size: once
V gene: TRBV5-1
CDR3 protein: CASSPVGEISSYEQYF
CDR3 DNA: TGCGCCAGCAGCCCTGTCGGGGAAATAAGTTCCTACGAGCAGTACTTC

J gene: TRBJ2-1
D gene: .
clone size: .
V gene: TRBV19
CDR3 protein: CASSIGRWNEQFF
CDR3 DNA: TGTGCCAGTAGTATAGGGCGGTGGAATGAGCAGTTCTTC

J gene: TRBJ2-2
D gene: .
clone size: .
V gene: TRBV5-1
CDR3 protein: CASSSTTANTGELFF
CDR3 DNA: TGCGCCAGCAGCTCGACGACAGCGAACACCGGGGAGCTGTTTTTT

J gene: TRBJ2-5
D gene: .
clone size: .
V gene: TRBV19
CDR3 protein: CASTPDSQETQYF
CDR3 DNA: TGTGCCAGTACCCCGGACTCGCAAGAGACCCAGTACTTC

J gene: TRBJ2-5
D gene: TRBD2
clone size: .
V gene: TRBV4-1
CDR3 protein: CASSHSPGRGLHRETQYF
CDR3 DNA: TGCGCCAGCAGCCACTCCCCCGGGAGGGGTCTTCATCGAGAGACCCAGTACTTC

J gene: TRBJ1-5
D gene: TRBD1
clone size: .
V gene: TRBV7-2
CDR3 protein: CASSPRTGQQPQHF
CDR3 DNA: TGTGCCAGCAGCCCAAGGACAGGGCAGCAGCCCCAGCATTTT

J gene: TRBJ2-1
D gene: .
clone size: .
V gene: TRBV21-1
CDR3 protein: CASSKKGTTDLEIDSYNEQFF
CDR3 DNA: TGTGCCAGCAGCAAAAAGGGCACGACAGACCTAGAAATTGACTCCTACAATGAGCAGTTCTTC

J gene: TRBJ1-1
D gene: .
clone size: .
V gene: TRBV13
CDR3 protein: CASSLMFGGGTEAFF
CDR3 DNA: TGTGCCAGCAGCTTAATGTTTGGGGGGGGAACTGAAGCTTTCTTT

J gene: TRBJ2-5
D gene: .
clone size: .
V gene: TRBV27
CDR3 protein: CASSLNAGETQYF
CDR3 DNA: TGTGCCAGCAGTCTAAATGCCGGAGAGACCCAGTACTTC

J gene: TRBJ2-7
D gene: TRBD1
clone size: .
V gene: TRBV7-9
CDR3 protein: CASSFGTGAYSYEQYF
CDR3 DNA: TGTGCCAGCAGCTTCGGGACAGGGGCGTACTCCTACGAGCAGTACTTC

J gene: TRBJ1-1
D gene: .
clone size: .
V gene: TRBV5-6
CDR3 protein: CASKAGAGSSTEAFF
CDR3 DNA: TGTGCCAGCAAGGCGGGGGCAGGTAGTTCCACTGAAGCTTTCTTT

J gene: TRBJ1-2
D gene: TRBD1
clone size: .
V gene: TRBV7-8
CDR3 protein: CASSPYRDFRQGANYGYTF
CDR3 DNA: TGTGCCAGCAGCCCCTATAGGGATTTTCGACAGGGGGCTAACTATGGCTACACCTTC

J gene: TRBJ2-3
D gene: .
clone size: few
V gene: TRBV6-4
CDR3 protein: CASTRTDTQYF
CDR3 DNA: TGTGCCAGCACTAGGACAGATACGCAGTATTTT

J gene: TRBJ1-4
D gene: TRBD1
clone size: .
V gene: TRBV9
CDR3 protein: CASSRTGEEEKLFF
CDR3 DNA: TGTGCCAGCAGCCGGACAGGGGAAGAGGAAAAACTGTTTTTT

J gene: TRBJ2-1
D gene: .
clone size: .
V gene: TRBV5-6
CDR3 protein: CASSLMANEQFF
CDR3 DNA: TGTGCCAGCAGCTTGATGGCTAATGAGCAGTTCTTC

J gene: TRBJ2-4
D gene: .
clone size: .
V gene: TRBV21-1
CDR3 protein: CASSKLKEGQVIQYF
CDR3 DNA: TGTGCCAGCAGCAAACTTAAGGAGGGACAGGTTATTCAGTACTTC

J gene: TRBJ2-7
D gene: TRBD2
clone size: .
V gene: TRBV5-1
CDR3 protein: CASKTSGPSYEQYF
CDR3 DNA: TGCGCCAGCAAGACTAGCGGGCCCTCCTACGAGCAGTACTTC

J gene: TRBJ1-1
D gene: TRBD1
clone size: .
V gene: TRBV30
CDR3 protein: CAWSRDSASTSGAFF
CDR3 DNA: TGTGCCTGGAGTCGGGACAGCGCGAGTACCTCAGGGGCTTTCTTT

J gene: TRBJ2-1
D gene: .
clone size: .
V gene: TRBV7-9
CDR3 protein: CASSLVGSSINEQFF
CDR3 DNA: TGTGCCAGCAGCTTAGTCGGCTCTAGCATCAATGAGCAGTTCTTC

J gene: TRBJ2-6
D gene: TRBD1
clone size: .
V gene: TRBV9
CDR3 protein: CASSVFYDRDSSGANVLTF
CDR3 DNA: TGTGCCAGCAGCGTCTTTTATGACAGGGATAGCTCTGGGGCCAACGTCCTGACTTTC

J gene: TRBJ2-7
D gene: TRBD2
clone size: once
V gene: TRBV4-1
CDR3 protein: CASSQDLNSGRALTYEQYF
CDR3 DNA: TGCGCCAGCAGCCAAGATTTGAATAGCGGGAGGGCCTTGACCTACGAGCAGTACTTC

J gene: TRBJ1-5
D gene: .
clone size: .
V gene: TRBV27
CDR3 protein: CASNPLAGNQPQHF
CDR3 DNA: TGTGCCAGCAACCCCCTGGCGGGCAATCAGCCCCAGCATTTT